Listed here is a single T cell receptor beta chain. The data are from a study of control samples from healthy donors and cancer patients. Per germline, CDR1 LGHNT and CDR2 FRNRAP. CDR3 length: 12 residues. Trimming left V 1 base short and J 3 bases short, with 3 bases between. Method: immunoSEQ multiplex PCR; TCRdb's copy keeps in-frame clones and lacks some. The data contain 120,000 or so clones, around nine tenths of them singletons. The V call is TRBV12-5, the J call TRBJ2-5; D remains ambiguous. The specimen was blood. The receptor comes from a young man in good health. CDR3 region: CASGLGEETQYF. DNA of the CDR3: TGTGCTAGTGGTTTGGGGGAAGAGACCCAGTACTTC.